This T cell receptor (beta chain) was recovered during a study of technical replicates of blood from a few donors. Assay: immunoSEQ multiplex PCR; the TCRdb copy retains only in-frame clones and omits some. Of about 62,000 clones listed, 80% to 90% are singletons. The germline V gene encodes CDR1 LGHNA and CDR2 YSLEER. The CDR3 extends over 15 amino acids. Trimming cost V 0 bases and J 5 bases; bases outside gene matches: 4. In this sample, this clone turned up a few times. The receptor's source is a human donor in good health. Some clones in this sample may be carry-over from other donors' samples. J is TRBJ1-5 and V is TRBV4-3; 7 nucleotides agree with TRBD1. The sample taken for sequencing was PBMCs. The CDR3 coding sequence is TGCGCCAGCAGCCAAGATTACACAGGGGATCAGCCCCAGCATTTT. This sequence encodes CASSQDYTGDQPQHF.